This TCR beta chain is from a study of beta chain features in type 1 diabetes. The study reverse transcribed the entire isolated RNA, so it sequenced expressed TCRB transcripts. Libraries were prepared by immunoSEQ multiplex PCR; TCRdb keeps only in-frame clonotypes and omits some of them. In the table there are fewer than 250,000 clones, about 63% of which are singletons. This CDR3 contains 13 residues. CDR1 and CDR2 (germline): SGDLS, YYNGEE. V shed 2 bases and J shed 11 bases, with 13 bases lying between them. The receptor was isolated from a man younger than 45 in good health. Sequenced sample: naive CD4+ T cells from blood. This rearrangement joins TRBV9 to TRBJ2-2, with a possible D match to TRBD2 (6 bases). This CDR3 reads CASSVLGGSELFF. CDR3 nucleotide sequence: TGTGCCAGCAGCGTCCTCGGGGGTTCCGAGCTGTTTTTT.